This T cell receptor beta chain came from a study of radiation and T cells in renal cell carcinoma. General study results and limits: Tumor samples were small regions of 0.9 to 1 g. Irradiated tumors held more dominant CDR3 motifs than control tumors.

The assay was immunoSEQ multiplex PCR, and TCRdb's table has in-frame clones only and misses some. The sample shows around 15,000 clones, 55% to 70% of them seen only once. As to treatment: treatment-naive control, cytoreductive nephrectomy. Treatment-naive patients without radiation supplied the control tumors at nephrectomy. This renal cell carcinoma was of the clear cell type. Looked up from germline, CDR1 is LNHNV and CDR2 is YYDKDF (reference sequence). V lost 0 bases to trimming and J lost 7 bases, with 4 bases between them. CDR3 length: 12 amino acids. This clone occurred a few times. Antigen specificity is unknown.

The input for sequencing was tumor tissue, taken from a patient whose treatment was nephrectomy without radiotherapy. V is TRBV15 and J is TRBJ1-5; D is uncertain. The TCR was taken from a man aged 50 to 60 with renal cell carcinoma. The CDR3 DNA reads TGTGCCACCAGCAGAGATATCCAGCCCCAGCATTTT. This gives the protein CATSRDIQPQHF.